The following is a T cell receptor beta chain sequence with its context. This specimen comes from a study of blood T cell repertoires in COVID-19. Profiling relied on immunoSEQ multiplex PCR, and the TCRdb table lists in-frame clones only, not all of them. Of approximately 130,000 clones in the sample, 65% to 90% were seen once. The germline CDR1 and CDR2 sequences are SGDLS and YYNGEE. Between the trimmed V and J ends, which lost 2 bases and 3 bases, there was a span of 8 bases. This CDR3 spans 13 amino acids. Donors in Cohort 3 counted as recovered after two negative PCRs, clearance, or symptom resolution.

The chain employs TRBV9 and TRBJ1-1; D gene uncertain. The source material was PBMCs or T cells enriched from blood (not recorded which). The source of this sequence is a woman aged 50 to 60 who had recovered from COVID-19. CDR3 in DNA: TGTGCCAGCAGCGTTGGGCCTTACACTGAAGCTTTCTTT. Amino acid sequence: CASSVGPYTEAFF.